The source of this T cell receptor (beta chain) is a study of blood T cell repertoires in COVID-19. Study-wide background: Nucleic acid was either cDNA or gDNA, and it came from T cells, B-cell-depleted T cells, or PBMCs.

Profiling relied on immunoSEQ multiplex PCR, and the TCRdb table lists in-frame clones only, not all of them. The repertoire holds some 260,000 clones, with about 79% as singletons. This receptor was obtained from a man at least 80 years old with acute or convalescent COVID-19. Material: peripheral blood.

For the CDR3, the DNA is TGTGCCACCAGTGACCGACAGACAGATACGCAGTATTTT. Protein: CATSDRQTDTQYF. The chain recombines TRBV24-1 with TRBJ2-3, with D perhaps matching TRBD1 (5 bases). This CDR3 has 13 amino acids. The V end was cut by 4 bases, the J end by 3 bases, with 7 bases between. CDR1 is KGHDR and CDR2 is SFDVKD in the germline V gene.